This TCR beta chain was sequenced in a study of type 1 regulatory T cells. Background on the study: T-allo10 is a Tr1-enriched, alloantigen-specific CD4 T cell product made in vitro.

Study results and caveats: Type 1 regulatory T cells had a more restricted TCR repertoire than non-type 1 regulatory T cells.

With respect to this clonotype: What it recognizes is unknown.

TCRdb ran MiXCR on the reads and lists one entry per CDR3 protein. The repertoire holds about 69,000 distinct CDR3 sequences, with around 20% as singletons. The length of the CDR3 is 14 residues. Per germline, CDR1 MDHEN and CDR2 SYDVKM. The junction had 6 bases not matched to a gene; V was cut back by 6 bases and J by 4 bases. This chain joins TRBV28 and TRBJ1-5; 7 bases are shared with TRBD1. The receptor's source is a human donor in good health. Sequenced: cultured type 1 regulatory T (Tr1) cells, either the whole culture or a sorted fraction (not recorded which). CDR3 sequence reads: CASRPGQPNQPQHF. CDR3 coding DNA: TGTGCCAGCAGGCCGGGACAGCCAAATCAGCCCCAGCATTTT.